Each of the 32 T cell receptor beta chains below was sequenced from the same sample in a study of T cells in Graves' hyperthyroidism and ophthalmopathy. RNA transcripts gave rise to amplified TCR beta CDR3 regions. During a first-round RT-PCR of the TCR CDR3, the HTBI primer set was used. TCRdb reprocessed the multiplex PCR reads via MiXCR and lists one record per CDR3 protein. The sample consists of under 350,000 distinct CDR3 sequences, about 15% of them appearing once. Material for sequencing was blood. These receptor sequences come from a woman in her fifties or sixties with Graves' ophthalmopathy.

This clonotype occurred many times. This chain joins TRBV3-1 and TRBJ2-4, with a weak D call TRBD1 (5 bases). Trimming shortened V by 0 bases and J by 0 bases, and 12 bases separated the two germline ends. Germline V gene sequence: CDR1 LGHDT, CDR2 YNNKEL (reference sequence). The CDR3 has 17 residues. CDR3 DNA: TGTGCCAGCAGCCAAGATAAAGGGGCCCTAGCCAAAAACATTCAGTACTTC. Residues: CASSQDKGALAKNIQYF.

Ten or more counts support this clonotype. The V call is TRBV7-8, the J call TRBJ1-4; D unresolved. The germline V gene has CDR1 SGHVS and CDR2 FQNEAQ. V lost 1 base to trimming and J lost 8 bases, with 5 bases between them. The CDR3 has 12 residues. The CDR3 region is CASSLVEEKLFF. CDR3 nucleotide sequence: TGTGCCAGCAGCTTAGTTGAGGAAAAACTGTTTTTT.

This clonotype was recorded at least ten times. The gene calls are TRBV29-1 and TRBJ2-2; the D gene is possibly TRBD1 (6 bases). The germline V gene has CDR1 SQVTM and CDR2 ANQGSEA. Trimming took off 7 bases at V and 1 base at J, with 10 bases between the two ends. This CDR3 has 13 residues. Written as DNA, the CDR3 is TGCAGCGGACAACAGGGGAACACCGGGGAGCTGTTTTTT. It is translated as CSGQQGNTGELFF.

This clonotype was observed at least ten times. The rearrangement joins TRBV5-1 to TRBJ2-1; TRBD2 matches 8 bases. The trim removed 6 bases at V and 4 bases at J, leaving 12 bases unmatched. The CDR3 sequence is 16 residues long. The germline V gene encodes CDR1 SGHRS and CDR2 YFSETQ. The CDR3 DNA sequence: TGCGCCAGCACCCTTGGTGGGACTAGAACTTACAATGAGCAGTTCTTC. Translated, it gives CASTLGGTRTYNEQFF.

This clonotype was seen repeatedly, ten times or more. The V call is TRBV28, the J call TRBJ1-2; 9 nucleotides align to TRBD1. The CDR3 runs to 14 residues. Germline CDR1 and CDR2: MDHEN and SYDVKM. J was trimmed by 8 bases and V by 6 bases; bases with no gene match: 10. The CDR3 coding sequence is TGTGCCAGCAGCCCGGGACAGGGTACGGAAGGCTACACCTTC. It translates to CASSPGQGTEGYTF.

This clonotype was seen repeatedly, ten times or more. The V and J genes are TRBV6-2 or TRBV6-3 and TRBJ1-2, with D unresolved. Germline assignment: CDR1 MNHEY and CDR2 SVGEGT. The CDR3 length is 15 residues. V lost 0 bases, J lost 2 bases, and 10 bases lay in between. CDR3: CASSYSTVFNYGYTF. CDR3 DNA: TGTGCCAGCAGTTACTCGACGGTATTCAACTATGGCTACACCTTC.

This clonotype was observed a few times. V and J are TRBV4-1 and TRBJ2-2; D gene ambiguous. The CDR3 is made up of 15 amino acids. Germline lookup yields CDR1 MGHRA and CDR2 YSYEKL. V lost 3 bases to trimming and J lost 1 base, with 9 bases between them. The CDR3 is CASSQYTQNTGELFF. The CDR3 coding sequence is TGCGCCAGCAGCCAGTATACCCAGAACACCGGGGAGCTGTTTTTT.

In the case of this clonotype: A read error may be the cause here, since a much bigger clone is one base away. V usage is TRBV7-2 and J usage is TRBJ2-7, with D possibly being TRBD1 (6 bases). The length of the CDR3 is 15 residues. Trimming cost V 3 bases and J 6 bases, with 18 bases left between them. Germline V lookup: CDR1 SGHTA, CDR2 FQGNSA. The CDR3 spells CASSLERLQGIEQYF. CDR3 in DNA: TGTGCCAGCAGCTTGGAGAGACTACAGGGAATCGAGCAGTACTTC.

In this sample, this clonotype turned up many times. The chain employs TRBV3-1 and TRBJ1-5; TRBD1 is a possible D gene (6 bases). Germline loops: CDR1 LGHDT, CDR2 YNNKEL (reference sequence). V gave up 1 base and J gave up 9 bases, with 16 bases separating them. This CDR3 is 15 amino acids long. CDR3 loop: CASSQVSAGEWPQHF. CDR3 nucleotides: TGTGCCAGCAGCCAAGTCTCGGCAGGGGAATGGCCCCAGCATTTT. Variable domain in full (rest from reference TRBV3-1 and TRBJ1-5): DTAVSQTPKYLVTQMGNDKSIKCEQNLGHDTMYWYKQDSKKFLKIMFSYNNKELIINETVPNRFSPKSPDKAHLNLHINSLELGDSAVYFCASSQVSAGEWPQHFGDGTRLSIL.

V is TRBV11-2 and J is TRBJ2-2; 8 nucleotides match TRBD1. V lost 3 bases and J lost 3; bases outside the gene matches: 3. CDR3 length: 15 amino acids. Germline CDR1 and CDR2: SGHAT and FQNNGV. This CDR3 is CASSLRGQDTGELFF. As DNA, the CDR3 is TGTGCCAGCAGCTTGAGGGGACAGGACACCGGGGAGCTGTTTTTT.

The table lists this clonotype with many counts. The genes are TRBV4-3 and TRBJ2-3, with 12 bases lining up with TRBD2. The V gene end was trimmed by 4 bases and the J gene end by 6 bases; junction bases not matched to a gene: 2. CDR3 length equals 14 residues. CDR1 LGHNA and CDR2 YSLEER come from the germline V gene. The CDR3 sequence: CASSRLAGVDTQYF. DNA of the CDR3: TGCGCCAGCAGCCGACTAGCGGGGGTGGATACGCAGTATTTT.

This clonotype was recorded many times. The rearrangement uses TRBV7-2 and TRBJ2-7; 12 bases agree with TRBD2. This CDR3 has 20 amino acids. Looked up from germline, CDR1 is SGHTA and CDR2 is FQGNSA. Trimming at V came to 2 bases and at J to 4 bases, leaving 18 bases not matched to a gene. CDR3 nucleotides: TGTGCCAGCAGCTTATACTTGTCCCCCACTAGCGGGGGGAGAATGTACGAGCAGTACTTC. Amino acids: CASSLYLSPTSGGRMYEQYF.

In its sample, this clonotype was seen a few times. V gene TRBV5-1 combines with J gene TRBJ1-2; a possible D gene is TRBD1 (5 bases). Germline V gene data show CDR1 as SGHRS and CDR2 as YFSETQ. The CDR3 spans 12 residues. V lost 4 bases, J lost 6 bases, and 10 bases lay in between. CDR3 protein: CASSPLGDGYTF. As DNA, the CDR3 is TGCGCCAGCAGCCCTTTGGGGGATGGCTACACCTTC. Full variable domain (rest looked up from reference TRBV5-1 and TRBJ1-2): KAGVTQTPRYLIKTRGQQVTLSCSPISGHRSVSWYQQTPGQGLQFLFEYFSETQRNKGNFPGRFSGRQFSNSRSEMNVSTLELGDSALYLCASSPLGDGYTFGSGTRLTVV.

The CDR3 sequence: CAISEMGLAEKLFF. The CDR3 DNA is TGTGCCATCAGTGAGATGGGGCTCGCTGAAAAACTGTTTTTT. The V and J genes are TRBV10-3 and TRBJ1-4, with TRBD1 as a possible D gene (5 bases). CDR1 is ENHRY, CDR2 SYGVKD, per germline. The CDR3 is 14 amino acids. V shed 2 bases and J shed 7 bases, with 11 bases lying between them.

This clonotype has at least ten counts. This chain's CDR3 is CASSLGFVGRGREDTQYF. The CDR3 DNA reads as TGTGCCAGCAGCTTAGGCTTCGTTGGAAGGGGGCGCGAAGATACGCAGTATTTT. This sequence joins TRBV7-9 and TRBJ2-3, with TRBD1 matching over 7 bases. Germline lookup yields CDR1 SEHNR and CDR2 FQNEAQ (reference sequence). After removal of 1 base from V and 5 bases from J, the junction contained 15 bases not matched to a gene. The CDR3 is made up of 18 amino acids.

This clonotype came up many times. The V gene is TRBV18, the J gene TRBJ2-7; D is possibly TRBD2 (7 bases). Germline loops: CDR1 KGHSH, CDR2 LQKENI. V was clipped by 3 bases and J by 5 bases, with 14 bases between them. The CDR3 is made up of 14 amino acids. The DNA of the CDR3 is TGTGCCAGCTCACCCGGAATAGGGGGGGACGAGCAGTACTTC. It encodes CASSPGIGGDEQYF.

J is TRBJ1-2 and V is TRBV4-1, with 9 bases that match TRBD1. Germline CDR1 MGHRA, CDR2 YSYEKL. The CDR3 spans 15 residues. V trimming: 3 bases; J trimming: 2 bases; junction bases outside the gene matches: 4. CDR3 loop: CASSQVGQGNYGYTF. The CDR3 nucleotides read TGCGCCAGCAGCCAGGTCGGACAGGGGAACTATGGCTACACCTTC.

On this clonotype itself: This may stem from a read error, because a much larger clone lies one nucleotide away. The J gene is TRBJ2-7, the V gene TRBV10-3; either TRBD1 or TRBD2 may supply D (5 bases each). Germline V gene lookup returns CDR1 ENHRY and CDR2 SYGVKD. The CDR3 runs to 14 residues. Trimming left V 6 bases short and J 2 bases short, with 14 bases between. In nucleotides, the CDR3 is TGTGCCATCAGGATTGAGGGGAGCCCCTACGAGCAGTACTTC. Translating gives CAIRIEGSPYEQYF.

This clonotype was seen repeatedly, ten times or more. The chain has TRBV11-2 and TRBJ2-7, with TRBD2 matching 10 bases. The CDR3 spans 14 residues. CDR1 and CDR2 (germline): SGHAT, FQNNGV. The V gene end was trimmed by 5 bases and the J gene end by 6 bases; junction bases not matched to a gene: 7. CDR3 coding DNA: TGTGCCAGCAGCGGGGCTAGCGGGAGCGTCGAGCAGTACTTC. Its protein is CASSGASGSVEQYF.

V gene TRBV7-9 combines with J gene TRBJ2-2, with 7 bases identical to TRBD1. V lost 7 bases to trimming and J lost 5 bases; unmatched junction nucleotides: 10. CDR3 size: 15 residues. Looked up from germline, CDR1 is SEHNR and CDR2 is FQNEAQ (reference sequence). The CDR3 DNA reads TGTGCCAGCAACCCGGACAGGTCGGGGACCGGGGAGCTGTTTTTT. This sequence encodes CASNPDRSGTGELFF.

This clonotype has more than one count but fewer than ten. V and J are TRBV7-8 and TRBJ2-3; D unresolved. V lost 0 bases, J lost 2 bases, and 9 bases lay in between. The germline gives CDR1 SGHVS, CDR2 FQNEAQ. This CDR3 region has 15 residues. CDR3 nucleotide sequence: TGTGCCAGCAGCTTAGCCCCAGTCAACACAGATACGCAGTATTTT. This encodes CASSLAPVNTDTQYF.

This clonotype was counted many times. V is TRBV29-1 and J is TRBJ2-5; a possible D gene is TRBD1 (6 bases). V gave up 7 bases and J gave up 2 bases, with 11 bases separating them. This CDR3 spans 12 amino acids. Germline V lookup: CDR1 SQVTM, CDR2 ANQGSEA. The CDR3 nucleotides are TGCAGCGGCTCGGGACAACAAGAGACCCAGTACTTC. Translated: CSGSGQQETQYF.

This clonotype was found many times. The V call is TRBV5-1, the J call TRBJ2-1; D possibly corresponds to TRBD2 (5 bases). The V gene lost 2 bases and the J gene lost 8 bases, with 14 bases spanning the gap. The CDR3 covers 14 residues. Germline CDR1 reads SGHRS; CDR2 reads YFSETQ. The CDR3 loop is CASSFMLATDEQFF. CDR3 DNA sequence: TGCGCCAGCAGCTTTATGCTAGCTACCGATGAGCAGTTCTTC.

At least ten counts were recorded for this clonotype. CDR3 DNA sequence: TGTGCCACCGTCCCGGGTTCCTCTGGAAACACCATATATTTT. Amino acid sequence: CATVPGSSGNTIYF. This rearrangement joins TRBV7-8 to TRBJ1-3; D is undetermined. V lost 10 bases and J 0 bases, leaving 13 bases between the germline ends. The germline V gene has CDR1 SGHVS and CDR2 FQNEAQ. The CDR3 length is 14 residues.

A few counts support this clonotype. The chain recombines TRBV29-1 with TRBJ2-2, with D tentatively TRBD1 (6 bases). This CDR3 comprises 14 residues. V shed 1 base and J shed 2 bases, with 8 bases lying between them. Germline V gives CDR1 SQVTM, CDR2 ANQGSEA. CDR3 in amino acids: CSVEGTDNTGELFF. The CDR3 nucleotides are TGCAGCGTTGAAGGGACAGATAACACCGGGGAGCTGTTTTTT.

This clonotype was seen only a few times. V usage is TRBV28 and J usage is TRBJ2-7; 9 nucleotides align to TRBD2. J was trimmed by 9 bases and V by 3 bases; bases with no gene match: 6. This CDR3 has 13 amino acids. Germline CDR1 is MDHEN and CDR2 is SYDVKM. The CDR3 sequence: CASSLGLARGQYF. Here the CDR3 DNA reads TGTGCCAGCAGTTTGGGACTAGCTCGCGGGCAGTACTTC.

This clonotype was seen repeatedly, ten times or more. The chain uses TRBV6-1 and TRBJ2-5; the match to TRBD1 covers 10 bases. The junction had 9 bases not matched to a gene; V was cut back by 6 bases and J by 5 bases. The germline CDR1 and CDR2 sequences are MNHNS and SASEGT. This CDR3 spans 15 amino acids. CDR3 bases: TGTGCCAGCAGCTTGACAGGGGGCCGAAGGGAGACCCAGTACTTC. Translating gives CASSLTGGRRETQYF.

This clonotype was seen many times. CDR3 protein: CSARDQGGAKEAFF. The DNA of the CDR3 is TGCAGTGCTAGAGATCAGGGGGGGGCTAAAGAAGCTTTCTTT. V usage is TRBV20-1 and J usage is TRBJ1-1, with 7 bases fitting TRBD1. J lost 8 bases, V lost 0 bases, and 9 bases had no gene match. Germline lookup yields CDR1 DFQATT and CDR2 SNEGSKA (reference sequence). The CDR3 length is 14 residues.

Note on this clonotype: Since a much larger clone is just one base distant, this may be a read error. The chain employs TRBV28 and TRBJ2-3, with 12 bases that match TRBD2. Germline CDR1 is MDHEN and CDR2 is SYDVKM. The CDR3 length is 16 residues. The CDR3 loop is CASRFGLAGIIYTQYF. In DNA form, the CDR3 reads TGTGCCAGCCGTTTCGGACTAGCGGGGATTATCTACACGCAGTATTTT.

This clonotype was recorded many times. The V gene is TRBV27, the J gene TRBJ1-2; D not certain. The germline V and J ends were trimmed by 3 bases and 6 bases, with 14 bases remaining between them. CDR3 length: 14 amino acids. Per the germline V gene, CDR1 is MNHEY and CDR2 is SMNVEV (reference sequence). DNA of the CDR3: TGTGCCAGCAGTTTCAACGGACGCGCTCATGGCTACACCTTC. Its protein is CASSFNGRAHGYTF.

About this clonotype: Just one base apart from a much larger clone, this may be a read error. The chain couples TRBV29-1 to TRBJ1-1; no firm D call. Germline values: CDR1 SQVTM, CDR2 ANQGSEA. The V end was cut by 4 bases, the J end by 4 bases, with 10 bases between. The CDR3 is made up of 12 amino acids. The CDR3: CSVGLGATEAFF. CDR3 DNA sequence: TGCAGCGTTGGTCTTGGCGCCACTGAAGCTTTCTTT.

The gene calls are TRBV11-2 and TRBJ1-1; D unresolved. Germline CDR1 and CDR2: SGHAT and FQNNGV. V gave up 1 base and J gave up 4 bases, with 10 bases separating them. There are 14 residues in the CDR3. The CDR3 loop is CASSLVGMGTEAFF. In nucleotides, the CDR3 is TGTGCCAGCAGCTTAGTGGGGATGGGCACTGAAGCTTTCTTT.